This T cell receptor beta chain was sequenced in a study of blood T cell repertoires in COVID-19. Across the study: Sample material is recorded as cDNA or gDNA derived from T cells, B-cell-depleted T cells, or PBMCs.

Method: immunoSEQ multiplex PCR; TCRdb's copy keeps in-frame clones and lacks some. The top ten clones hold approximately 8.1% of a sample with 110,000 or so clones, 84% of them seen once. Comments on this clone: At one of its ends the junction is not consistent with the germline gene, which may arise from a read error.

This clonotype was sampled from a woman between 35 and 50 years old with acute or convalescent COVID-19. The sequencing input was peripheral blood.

CDR3 region: CATSRDGGTSGILF. Here the CDR3 DNA reads TGTGCCACCAGCAGAGATGGTGGGACTAGCGGGATCCTCTTC. The rearrangement links TRBV15 to TRBJ2-1; 13 bases are shared with TRBD2. CDR3 length: 14 residues. Germline V lookup: CDR1 LNHNV, CDR2 YYDKDF (reference sequence).